The present TCR beta chain was sequenced within a study of control samples from healthy donors and cancer patients. Germline assignment: CDR1 MNHEY and CDR2 SVGAGI. Trimming took 0 bases from V and 4 from J, leaving 12 bases between them. The CDR3 contains 15 residues. Sequencing used immunoSEQ multiplex PCR; TCRdb keeps in-frame clones, though not all of them. This sample has some 150,000 clones, with about 94% found just once. The chain couples TRBV6-5 to TRBJ1-1; D is perhaps TRBD1 (5 bases). The source material was PBMCs. This TCR derives from a man aged 60-69 years with colorectal cancer. The CDR3 DNA is TGTGCCAGCAGTTACTCTTTACAGGAACCCACTGAAGCTTTCTTT. Encoded protein: CASSYSLQEPTEAFF.